The clone carrying this T cell receptor (beta chain) was counted a few times. Stated time point: pre-sensitization, week 0. As for treatment: therapeutic diphenylcyclopropenone sensitization with weekly scalp DPC. V was trimmed by 4 bases and J by 3 bases, leaving 9 bases between them. The CDR3 consists of 13 residues. The germline gives CDR1 MNHEY, CDR2 SMNVEV (reference sequence). TCRdb processed the RACE reads anew with MiXCR; each CDR3 protein has one entry. The sample records around 380,000 distinct CDR3 sequences, over 5% being singletons. This sample was taken from a study of human T cells and chemical hapten exposure.

The chain uses TRBV27 and TRBJ1-1; D call uncertain. The sample here was whole blood, taken in connection with sensitization to the hapten diphenylcyclopropenone (DPC). This TCR was sampled from a woman younger than 30 with alopecia areata. Some clones in this sample may be carry-over from other donors' samples. The CDR3 here is CASSSSPYTEAFF. The CDR3 DNA reads TGTGCCAGCAGTTCTAGCCCCTACACTGAAGCTTTCTTT.